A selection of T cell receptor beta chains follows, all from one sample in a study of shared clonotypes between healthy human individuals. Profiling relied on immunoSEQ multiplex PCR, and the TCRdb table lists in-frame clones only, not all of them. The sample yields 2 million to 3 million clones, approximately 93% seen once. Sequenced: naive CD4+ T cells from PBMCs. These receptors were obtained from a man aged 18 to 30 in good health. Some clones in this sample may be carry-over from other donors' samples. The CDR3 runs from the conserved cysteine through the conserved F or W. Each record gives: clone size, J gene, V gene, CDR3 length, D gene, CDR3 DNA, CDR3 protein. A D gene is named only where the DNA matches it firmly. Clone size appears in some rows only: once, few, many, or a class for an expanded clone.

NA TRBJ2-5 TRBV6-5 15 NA TGTGCCAGCAGTTACCGAGGTTCTAGCGCAGAGACCCAGTACTTC CASSYRGSSAETQYF
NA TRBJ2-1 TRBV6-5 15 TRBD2 TGTGCCAGCAGTCTAGGACTAGCGGATTACAATGAGCAGTTCTTC CASSLGLADYNEQFF
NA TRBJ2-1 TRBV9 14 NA TGTGCCAGCAGCGTAGTAGGACTCAACAATGAGCAGTTCTTC CASSVVGLNNEQFF
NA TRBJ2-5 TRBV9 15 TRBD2 TGTGCCAGCAGCCCATCTCCGGGAGGGGGGGAGACCCAGTACTTC CASSPSPGGGETQYF
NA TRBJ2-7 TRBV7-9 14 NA TGTGCCAGCAGCTTAGCGGGGGTCTCTTACGAGCAGTACTTC CASSLAGVSYEQYF
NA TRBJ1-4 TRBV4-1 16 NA TGCGCCAGCAGCCAAGGGAGGACCGCAACTAATGAAAAACTGTTTTTT CASSQGRTATNEKLFF
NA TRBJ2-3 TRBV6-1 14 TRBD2 TGTGCCAGCAGGGGCGGGAGGAACACAGATACGCAGTATTTT CASRGGRNTDTQYF
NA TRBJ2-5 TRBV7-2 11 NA TGTGCCAGCAGCTCAGGGACGATCCAGTACTTC CASSSGTIQYF
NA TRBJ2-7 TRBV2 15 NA TGTGCCAGCAGGCCTTCTCGGGCAGGGCGCTACGAGCAGTACTTC CASRPSRAGRYEQYF
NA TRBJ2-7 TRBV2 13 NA TGTGCCAGCACCTTATCGGGGGCGGGCGAGCAGTACTTC CASTLSGAGEQYF
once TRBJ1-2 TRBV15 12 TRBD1 TGTGCCACCAGCTCAACAGGGGATGGCTACACCTTC CATSSTGDGYTF
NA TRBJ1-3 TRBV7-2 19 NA TGTGCCAGCAGCTTAGGGAGGGTGGGGGGACCCAGCTCTGGAAACACCATATATTTT CASSLGRVGGPSSGNTIYF
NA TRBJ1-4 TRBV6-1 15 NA TGTGCCAGCAGTGGGTCCCCGAGCTCTAATGAAAAACTGTTTTTT CASSGSPSSNEKLFF
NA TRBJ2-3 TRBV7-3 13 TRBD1 TGTGCCAGCAGCTCGACAGGGGGAGATACGCAGTATTTT CASSSTGGDTQYF
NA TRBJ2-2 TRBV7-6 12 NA TGTGCCAGCAGGTCGATTGTCGGGGAGCTGTTTTTT CASRSIVGELFF
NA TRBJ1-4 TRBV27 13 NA TGTGCCAGCAGGGACGGCAATAATGAAAAACTGTTTTTT CASRDGNNEKLFF
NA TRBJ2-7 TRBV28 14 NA TGTGCCAGCAGTTCCCACTCGGCGTCCTACGAGCAGTACTTC CASSSHSASYEQYF
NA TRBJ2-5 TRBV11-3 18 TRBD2 TGTGCCAGCAGCTTAGGGGCAGGGGCTAGCGGGATCGTCGAGACCCAGTACTTC CASSLGAGASGIVETQYF
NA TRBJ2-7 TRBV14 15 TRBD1 TGTGCCAGCAGGCTGACCGGGACAGGGACGTACGAGCAGTACTTC CASRLTGTGTYEQYF
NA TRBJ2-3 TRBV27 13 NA TGTGCCAGCATCGATTGGGGGAGCGATACGCAGTATTTT CASIDWGSDTQYF
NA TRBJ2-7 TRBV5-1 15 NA TGCGCCAGCAGCTCGGGGGGCGGTGACTCCTACGAGCAGTACTTC CASSSGGGDSYEQYF
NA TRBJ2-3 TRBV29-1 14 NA TGCAGCGTTCGTTTGGTCCTAGTGGCAGATACGCAGTATTTT CSVRLVLVADTQYF
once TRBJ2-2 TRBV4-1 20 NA TGCGCCAGCAGCCAAGAAGTTGGCTCTAGCGTTCGGGTCGGCACCGGGGAGCTGTTTTTT CASSQEVGSSVRVGTGELFF
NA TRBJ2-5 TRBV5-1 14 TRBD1 TGCGCCAGCAGCTGGGACAGAAGACAAGAGACCCAGTACTTC CASSWDRRQETQYF
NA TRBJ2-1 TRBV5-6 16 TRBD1 TGTGCCAGCAGCTGGGACAGGGGCGAAATCTACAATGAGCAGTTCTTC CASSWDRGEIYNEQFF
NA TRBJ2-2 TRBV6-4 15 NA TGTGCCAGCAGCGCTCAGCCCGCGAACACCGGGGAGCTGTTTTTT CASSAQPANTGELFF
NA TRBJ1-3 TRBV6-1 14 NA TGTGCCAGCAGGGTCGCGGGGGGAGGAAACACCATATATTTT CASRVAGGGNTIYF
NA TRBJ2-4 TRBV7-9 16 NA TGTGCCAGCAGCTTAGGTGTGTTTATCGCCAAAAACATTCAGTACTTC CASSLGVFIAKNIQYF
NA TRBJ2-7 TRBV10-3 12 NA TGTGCCATCAGTGACCGGACAGACGAGCAGTACTTC CAISDRTDEQYF
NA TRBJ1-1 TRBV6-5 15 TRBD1 TGTGCCAGCAGTTACCGGGGACAGGGGGCAGGAGAAGCTTTCTTT CASSYRGQGAGEAFF
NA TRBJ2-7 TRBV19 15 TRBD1 TGTGCCAGTACCACTACCGGGACAGGGTCCTACGAGCAGTACTTC CASTTTGTGSYEQYF
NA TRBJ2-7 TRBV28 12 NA TGTGCCAGCAGTTACTCAGGGTTCGAGCAGTACTTC CASSYSGFEQYF
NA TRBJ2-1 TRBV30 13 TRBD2 TGTGCCTGGAGTGGGGGACTATCTCATCCGGAGTTCTTC CAWSGGLSHPEFF
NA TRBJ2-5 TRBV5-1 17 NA TGCGCCAGCAGCTTGACCCCTATTGGGGGGGCGAAGGAGACCCAGTACTTC CASSLTPIGGAKETQYF
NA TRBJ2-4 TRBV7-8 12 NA TGTGCCAGCAGCTCTAATGAGAACATTCAGTACTTC CASSSNENIQYF
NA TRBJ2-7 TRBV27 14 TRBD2 TGTGCCAGCAAACGACTAGCGGGAGGTCGGGAGCAGTACTTC CASKRLAGGREQYF
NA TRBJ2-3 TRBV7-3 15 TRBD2 TGTGCCAGCAGCTCCACTAGCGCCAGCACAGATACGCAGTATTTT CASSSTSASTDTQYF
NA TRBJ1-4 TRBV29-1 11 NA TGCAGCGTCCCGGTACATGAAAAACTGTTTTTT CSVPVHEKLFF
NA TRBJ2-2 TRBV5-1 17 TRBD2 TGCGCCAGCAGGAAACTCGGGACTAGCGGACTCACCGGGGAGCTGTTTTTT CASRKLGTSGLTGELFF
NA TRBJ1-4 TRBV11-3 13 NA TGTGCCAGCAGTTTAACACCTAACGGCCCGCTGTTTTTT CASSLTPNGPLFF
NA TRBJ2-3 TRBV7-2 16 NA TGTGCCAGCAGCTTAGCGTTGGGACGGGGGATTGGTACGCAGTATTTT CASSLALGRGIGTQYF
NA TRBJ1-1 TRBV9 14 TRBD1 TGTGCCAGCAGCGTAACTCGGGACAGGGGGGTAGCTTTCTTT CASSVTRDRGVAFF
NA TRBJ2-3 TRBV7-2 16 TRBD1 TGTGCCAGCAGCTTACAGGGGGCAAGTCCAGCAGATACGCAGTATTTT CASSLQGASPADTQYF
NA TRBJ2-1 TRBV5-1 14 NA TGCGCCAGCAGCTCAGGACAACAGGGAGGTGAGCAGTTCTTC CASSSGQQGGEQFF
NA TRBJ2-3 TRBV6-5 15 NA TGTGCCAGCAGTTACGACGGTTCTAGCACAGATACGCAGTATTTT CASSYDGSSTDTQYF
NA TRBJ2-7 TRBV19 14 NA TGTGCCAGTAATGGGGGGCAAGGCTCCTACGAGCAGTACTTC CASNGGQGSYEQYF
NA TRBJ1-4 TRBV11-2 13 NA TGTGCCAGCAGCTTAGGCACAAACGAAAAACTGTTTTTT CASSLGTNEKLFF
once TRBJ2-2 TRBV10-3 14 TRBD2 TGTGCCATCAGTGGGACTAGCGGAACTGAGGGAGCTGTTTTT CAISGTSGTEGAVF
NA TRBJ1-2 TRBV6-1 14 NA TGTGCCAGCAGTGATAGGGGAGGGTTAGACGGCTACACCTTC CASSDRGGLDGYTF
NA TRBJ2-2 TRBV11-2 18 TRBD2 TGTGCCAGCAGCTTAACGTTTGCGCGGGAGGGCCGTCCCGGGGAGCTGTTTTTT CASSLTFAREGRPGELFF
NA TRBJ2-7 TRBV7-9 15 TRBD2 TGTGCCAGCAGCTTAGTAAGGGGAGGGACCTACGAGCAGTACTTC CASSLVRGGTYEQYF